This TCR beta chain originates from a study of spatial heterogeneity in lung cancer. Study overall: TCR and UMI combinations that were unique each appeared, on average, more than ten times in raw reads.

Note on this clonotype: The antigen remains undetermined. This beta chain represents an off-target read in a library built for alpha chains; its size is of limited meaning.

Time point of the sample: sample taken at primary tumor resection. Tumor, nontumor lung or frozen PBMC supplied whole RNA, sequenced without sorting. V was clipped by 5 bases and J by 1 base; unmatched bases: 4. The CDR3 has 14 residues. Germline V gives CDR1 SGHTA, CDR2 FQGNSA. Every individual TCR cDNA molecule carried its own unique molecular identifier, which allowed correction of PCR and sequencing errors. Via MiXCR, TCRdb re-called the 5' RACE reads, giving one row per CDR3 protein. This table holds around 15,000 distinct CDR3 sequences, approximately 6.8% found once. Regarding the study as a whole: One measure, the expanded intratumoral alpha and beta TCR count, tracked tumor mutation counts. Counts of ubiquitous and regional expanded TCRs tracked ubiquitous and regional nonsynonymous mutations, respectively.

The genes are TRBV7-2 and TRBJ2-7; 8 bases are a match to TRBD2. The specimen was lung tumor tissue, collected at surgery. The receptor's source is a female donor with early-stage non-small cell lung cancer. The CDR3 sequence: CASSLSSGSYEQYF. For the CDR3, the DNA is TGTGCCAGCAGCCTTTCTAGCGGGTCCTACGAGCAGTACTTC.